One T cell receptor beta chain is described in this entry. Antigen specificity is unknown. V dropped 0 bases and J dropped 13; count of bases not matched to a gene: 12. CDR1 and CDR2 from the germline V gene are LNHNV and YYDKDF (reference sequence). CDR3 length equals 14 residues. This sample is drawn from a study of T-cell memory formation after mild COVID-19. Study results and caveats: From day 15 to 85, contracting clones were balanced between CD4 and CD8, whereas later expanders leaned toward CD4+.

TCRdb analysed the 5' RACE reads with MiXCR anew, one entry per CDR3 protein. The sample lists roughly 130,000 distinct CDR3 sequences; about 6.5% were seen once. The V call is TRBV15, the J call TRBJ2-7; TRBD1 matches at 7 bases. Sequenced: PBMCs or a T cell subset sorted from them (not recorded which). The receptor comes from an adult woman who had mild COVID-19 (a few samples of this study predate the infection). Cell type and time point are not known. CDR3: CATSRDPDRPQPYF. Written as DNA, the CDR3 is TGTGCCACCAGCAGAGACCCGGACAGGCCACAACCCTACTTC.